The TCR beta chain described here comes from a study of shared clonotypes between healthy human individuals. Trimming at V came to 6 bases and at J to 0 bases, leaving 7 bases not matched to a gene. This CDR3 has 15 residues. Germline V gene sequence: CDR1 MNHEY, CDR2 SVGAGI. TCRdb's table, derived via immunoSEQ multiplex PCR, lists solely in-frame clones and lacks some. The repertoire holds hundreds of thousands of clones, with roughly 72% as singletons. The genes are TRBV6-5 and TRBJ1-1, with TRBD1 identical over 7 bases. The source of this sequence is a woman in her 30s in good health. Sequencing used memory CD4+ T cells sorted from blood. The subset denotes: CD45RA-negative fraction. The CDR3 reads CASSRGDRLNTEAFF. CDR3 DNA sequence: TGTGCCAGCAGCCGGGGGGACAGATTGAACACTGAAGCTTTCTTT.